The 7 T cell receptor beta chains reported below all come from one sample, sequenced in a study of blood T cell repertoires in COVID-19. Produced via immunoSEQ multiplex PCR; TCRdb's table is partial and in-frame only. The data contain more than 80,000 clones, roughly 88% of them singletons. Input material: peripheral blood. These receptors were obtained from a man aged 18 to 29 with COVID-19, enrolled during active disease.

This chain connects TRBV5-1 to TRBJ2-6; 12 bases agree with TRBD2. Germline V lookup: CDR1 SGHRS, CDR2 YFSETQ. This CDR3 comprises 19 residues. Trimming at V came to 4 bases and at J to 0 bases, leaving 8 bases not matched to a gene. This CDR3 is CASSLIGLAGSSGANVLTF. The CDR3 DNA reads TGCGCCAGCAGCCTCATTGGACTAGCGGGAAGCTCTGGGGCCAACGTCCTGACTTTC.

V gene TRBV14 combines with J gene TRBJ1-2; TRBD1 matches at 9 bases. With 5 bases clipped from V and 8 bases from J, the junction kept 6 bases outside the gene matches. Germline CDR1 SGHDN, CDR2 FVKESK. The CDR3 runs to 13 residues. The DNA for the CDR3 is TGTGCCAGCAGCTATGGACAGGGGAACGGCTACACCTTC. Translated, it gives CASSYGQGNGYTF.

The CDR3 reads CASSYYLAGALYEQYF. The DNA for the CDR3 is TGTGCCAGCAGTTACTACCTAGCGGGAGCTTTGTACGAGCAGTACTTC. The J gene is TRBJ2-7, the V gene TRBV6-5; 10 nucleotides agree with TRBD2. The CDR3 totals 16 residues. Germline loops: CDR1 MNHEY, CDR2 SVGAGI. V was pared by 1 base and J by 4 bases, with 7 bases of the junction left unmatched.

The CDR3: CASSQYRTSGNEQFF. In DNA, the CDR3 is TGTGCCAGCAGCCAGTACCGGACTAGCGGGAATGAGCAGTTCTTC. J is TRBJ2-1 and V is TRBV3-1 (or the pseudogene TRBV3-2), with 11 bases lining up with TRBD2. CDR3 length: 15 amino acids. Germline V gives CDR1 LGHDT, CDR2 YNNKEL (reference sequence). J lost 7 bases, V lost 3 bases, and 5 bases had no gene match.

This chain connects TRBV19 to TRBJ2-3; 14 nucleotides align to TRBD2. The J segment lost 1 base and the V segment lost 7 bases, leaving 10 bases of the junction unmatched. The CDR3 consists of 18 residues. CDR1 is LNHDA and CDR2 is SQIVND in the germline V gene (reference sequence). CDR3 in amino acids: CASTPGLAGGLGTDTQYF. Here the CDR3 DNA reads TGTGCCAGTACCCCTGGACTAGCGGGAGGCCTGGGCACAGATACGCAGTATTTT.

This chain uses TRBV3-1 (or the pseudogene TRBV3-2) with TRBJ2-3; no clear D gene. V lost 0 bases and J lost 2, with 9 bases in between. CDR3 length: 15 residues. CDR1 and CDR2 (germline): LGHDT, YNNKEL (reference sequence). The CDR3 loop reads CASSQDSPYTDTQYF. The CDR3 bases are TGTGCCAGCAGCCAAGATTCCCCCTACACAGATACGCAGTATTTT.

This sequence joins TRBV5-6 and TRBJ2-1; 7 positions match TRBD2. Germline V lookup: CDR1 SGHDT, CDR2 YYEEEE. The J segment lost 14 bases and the V segment lost 2 bases, leaving 7 bases of the junction unmatched. The length of the CDR3 is 12 residues. The DNA of the CDR3 is TGTGCCAGCAGCTTAGGGGTAGCGGGCAAGTTCTTC. It codes for CASSLGVAGKFF.